Detailed here is one TCR beta chain. The target antigen is unknown. The CDR3 runs 12 residues. Repertoires were generated with immunoSEQ multiplex PCR, while TCRdb's copy carries only in-frame clones and drops some. The sample lists hundreds of thousands of clones, approximately 96% occurring once. The source of the sample is a study of shared clonotypes between healthy human individuals. Findings of the study overall: Rarefaction analysis demonstrated incomplete sorted-subset sequencing notwithstanding large depth. There were few donors, and this limited the genetic and exposure-history diversity represented.

Terminally differentiated effector memory CD45RA+ cells were excluded by CCR7 positive selection of CD45RO-negative cells. The material sequenced was naive CD8+ T cells sorted from blood. The sequence was collected from a man aged 25-45 years in good health. This sequence joins TRBV21-1 and TRBJ1-2; the table gives TRBD1 as D, unverified against the DNA. TRBV21-1 is noted as a pseudogene. The CDR3 protein is CAGQGTDYGYTF. CDR3 sequence (DNA): TGTGCCGGCCAGGGGACAGACTATGGCTACACCTTC.